This TCR beta chain was sequenced during a study of T cells in localized non-small cell lung cancer. Clones were read by immunoSEQ multiplex PCR, and TCRdb kept only the in-frame ones, dropping some. The sample carries roughly 34,000 clones, 87% recorded once. The CDR3 is 13 residues long. V shed 5 bases and J 4 bases; nucleotides not matched to a gene: 3. Germline V gives CDR1 LNHDA, CDR2 SQIVND (reference sequence). In this sample, this clone turned up once. This sample comprised peripheral blood mononuclear cells, obtained before any cancer treatment. The TCR originated in a man aged 40 to 69 with stage III lung adenocarcinoma. The chain links TRBV19 to TRBJ1-1; 8 positions agree with TRBD1. The CDR3 spells CASSGDRGTEAFF. The CDR3 nucleotides are TGTGCCAGTAGTGGAGACAGGGGCACTGAAGCTTTCTTT.